What follows is one TCR beta chain and its context. The target of this receptor is not known. The record has no base qualities; no much larger clone is one base away. Sequences SGHNT (CDR1) and YENEEA (CDR2) are obtained from the germline V gene. V is shortened by 2 bases, J by 0 bases, and the region joining them spans 10 bases. The CDR3 runs 15 residues from the cysteine to the phenylalanine. Only the CDR3 region is kept as DNA, spanning 45 bases read in frame from base 1. The data are from a study of OX40 agonist ivuxolimab in advanced cancers. Study-wide context: The costimulatory receptor OX40 (CD134) was targeted by ivuxolimab, a fully human IgG2 agonistic monoclonal antibody. The point of sequencing TCRbeta in the periphery was to test whether ivuxolimab changed TCR sequence diversity and drove clonal T-cell expansion. Intravenous ivuxolimab was administered to patients every 2 weeks at six dose levels: 0.01, 0.1, 0.3, 1.5, 3 and 10 mg/kg. Partial responses were achieved by three dose-escalation patients, of whom one had hepatocellular carcinoma and two had cutaneous melanoma. The paper describes the monotherapy dose-escalation part (N of about 57 patients) of the phase I trial of ivuxolimab. Of the approximately 54 dose-escalation patients, hepatocellular carcinoma was present in about 20, melanoma in approximately 15, renal cell carcinoma in 9 and head and neck cancer in 9. The dose-escalation cohort was around 83% male with a mean age of approximately 60 years, ranging from 23 to 79. Prior anti-PD-1, anti-PD-L1 or anti-CTLA-4 therapy was permitted, and checkpoint inhibitors had been received by about two fifths of dose-escalation patients.

To sequence the TCRbeta CDR3 region, genomic DNA was isolated from the sorted cells. The immunoSEQ Assay was used to sequence the TCRbeta CDR3 regions. TCRdb took over this immuneACCESS table, retaining in-frame rearrangements with V and J assigned. Such tables are incomplete; in checked studies, under half of the missing clones stem from an unresolved V gene, and the remainder is unexplained. This sample gives about 94,000 clones in total; approximately 90% of them show up just once. Under 0.95% of the sample is in the top ten clones. The study at large found these results: Antigen specificity was not determined for the clonally expanded peripheral T cells. At doses of 0.1 to 3.0 mg/kg, clonal expansion of both CD4+ and CD8+ T cells in blood was seen between baseline and week 6. After ivuxolimab, CD8+ T cells had more expanded clones than CD4+ T cells on average. Low levels of normalized T-cell clonal expansion were also shown by some nonresponding patients. In the 0.1-3.0 mg/kg groups, partial responders were among the patients with the lowest normalized peripheral clonal expansion, particularly in CD8+ T cells.

The trial excluded patients who had a history of autoimmune disease or were on systemic immunosuppression. Peripheral blood for TCR sequencing was collected from all dose cohorts at baseline, on cycle 4 day 1, and on cycle 7 day 1. The samples were drawn from a first-in-human, open-label, multicenter phase I dose-escalation trial of ivuxolimab. The trial enrolled adults with locally advanced or metastatic head and neck squamous cell, hepatocellular, melanoma or renal cell carcinoma. Before TCR sequencing, CD4+ and CD8+ T cells were separately sorted from peripheral blood. The chain couples TRBV11-3 to TRBJ2-5, with the D gene uncertain. The sample in question was CD4+ or CD8+ T cells sorted from blood, obtained in a trial of the OX40 agonist ivuxolimab. The TCR was taken from an adult with an advanced solid tumor such as melanoma, head and neck, liver or kidney cancer. The CDR3 here reads CASSLSRLNQETQYF. The DNA sequence is given as TGTGCCAGCAGCTTAAGCAGGCTCAACCAAGAGACCCAGTACTTC.